This T cell receptor (beta chain) was retrieved from a study of blood T cell repertoires in COVID-19. Produced via immunoSEQ multiplex PCR; TCRdb's table is partial and in-frame only. The sample lists about 190,000 clones, about 85% occurring once. The sequenced material came from peripheral blood. The clonotype comes from a man between 25 and 39 years old with acute or convalescent COVID-19.

CDR3 DNA sequence: TGTGCCACCAATTCGGGGTCAGGGGGCTATGGCTACACCTTC. This codes for CATNSGSGGYGYTF. The chain links TRBV28 to TRBJ1-2; 7 bases are shared with TRBD1. Germline values: CDR1 MDHEN, CDR2 SYDVKM. Germline trimming cut 10 bases from V and 4 bases from J; bases unmatched to any gene: 12. The CDR3 extends over 14 amino acids.